This entry lists 11 T cell receptor beta chains sequenced from one sample in a study of radiotherapy plus CTLA-4 blockade in lung cancer. Assay used: immunoSEQ multiplex PCR; TCRdb lists only in-frame clones, some missing. Of about 47,000 clones listed, around 76% are singletons. This specimen was peripheral blood, taken from a patient treated with radiotherapy plus ipilimumab. All receptors derive from a human donor with non-small cell lung cancer who had stable disease on radiotherapy plus ipilimumab.

The chain recombines TRBV6-1 with TRBJ1-2; TRBD1 agrees at 8 bases. The trim removed 6 bases at V and 3 bases at J, leaving 6 bases unmatched. This CDR3 is 14 amino acids long. Germline CDR1 reads MNHNS; CDR2 reads SASEGT. The CDR3: CASSRDRRDYGYTF. In nucleotides, the CDR3 is TGTGCCAGCAGCCGGGACAGGAGGGACTATGGCTACACCTTC.

CDR3 sequence (DNA): TGCGCCAGCAGCACCGGGACAGGACAGCCCCAGCATTTT. Translated, it gives CASSTGTGQPQHF. The chain has TRBV4-1 and TRBJ1-5; TRBD1 aligns across 8 bases. CDR1 is MGHRA, CDR2 YSYEKL, per germline. The CDR3 runs to 13 residues. The J segment lost 7 bases and the V segment lost 5 bases, leaving 4 bases of the junction unmatched.

The V gene is TRBV19, the J gene TRBJ2-1; 8 nucleotides agree with TRBD2. The length of the CDR3 is 17 residues. V was clipped by 10 bases and J by 6 bases; unmatched bases: 20. Germline values: CDR1 LNHDA, CDR2 SQIVND (reference sequence). The CDR3 loop is CATQPPPGLGIINEQFF. The CDR3 DNA sequence: TGTGCCACCCAACCACCTCCGGGACTAGGTATTATCAATGAGCAGTTCTTC.

The table lists this clone with a count of one. The genes are TRBV28 and TRBJ1-5; 9 positions match TRBD1. Germline CDR1 reads MDHEN; CDR2 reads SYDVKM. CDR3 length: 16 residues. V was pared by 8 bases and J by 2 bases, with 10 bases of the junction left unmatched. CDR3 sequence: CASLDRGKVGNQPQHF. DNA of the CDR3: TGTGCCAGCTTAGACAGGGGGAAGGTGGGCAATCAGCCCCAGCATTTT.

A few counts support this clone. The J gene is TRBJ1-4, the V gene TRBV9; no clear D gene. V lost 0 bases to trimming and J lost 5 bases, with 17 bases between them. CDR1 SGDLS and CDR2 YYNGEE come from the germline V gene. This CDR3 has 17 amino acids. The CDR3 sequence: CASSVGPIRRENEKLFF. CDR3 sequence (DNA): TGTGCCAGCAGCGTAGGCCCCATCAGGAGGGAGAATGAAAAACTGTTTTTT.

This chain connects TRBV12-5 to TRBJ1-1; D is possibly TRBD1 (5 bases). V lost 7 bases to trimming and J lost 1 base, with 13 bases between them. This CDR3 has 14 amino acids. Germline CDR1 LGHNT, CDR2 FRNRAP. The CDR3 region has the DNA TGTGCTAGTGCTAGGGGACGGCCGAACACTGAAGCTTTCTTT. Encoded protein: CASARGRPNTEAFF.

The rearrangement uses TRBV27 and TRBJ2-7; 9 bases line up with TRBD1. Losses at the gene ends were 2 bases for V and 9 bases for J; bases not matched to a gene: 5. Germline loops: CDR1 MNHEY, CDR2 SMNVEV (reference sequence). This CDR3 is 13 amino acids long. CDR3 nucleotide sequence: TGTGCCAGCAGTTTAGGGACAGGGTATAGGCAGTACGTC. Amino acid sequence: CASSLGTGYRQYV.

The J gene is TRBJ2-7, the V gene TRBV11-2; either TRBD1 or TRBD2 may fit D (5 bases each). Looked up from germline, CDR1 is SGHAT and CDR2 is FQNNGV. The length of the CDR3 is 13 residues. Trimming removed 5 bases at V and 2 bases at J, with 10 bases between. The CDR3 DNA follows: TGTGCCAGCAGCCCCGGGACGCCCTACGAGCAGTACGTC. It codes for CASSPGTPYEQYV.

CDR3 in amino acids: CASSPTGGGFMNTEAFF. In nucleotides, the CDR3 is TGTGCCAGCAGCCCAACAGGGGGCGGTTTTATGAACACTGAAGCTTTCTTT. The gene calls are TRBV9 and TRBJ1-1; 9 bases align to TRBD1. Germline loops: CDR1 SGDLS, CDR2 YYNGEE. The CDR3 runs to 17 residues. Unmatched junction bases numbered 10, after V lost 4 bases and J lost 0 bases.

The V and J genes are TRBV6-1 and TRBJ1-1; no clear D gene. Germline V gene data show CDR1 as MNHNS and CDR2 as SASEGT. V was trimmed by 3 bases and J by 4 bases, leaving 9 bases between them. The CDR3 loop spans 13 amino acids. In DNA form, the CDR3 reads TGTGCCAGCAGTGATTGGGATAGCACTGAAGCTTTCTTT. This gives the protein CASSDWDSTEAFF.

This chain connects TRBV4-3 to TRBJ1-2; possible D gene TRBD1, 6 bases. The ends were cut back, 4 bases at V and 5 bases at J, with 17 bases in the middle. The CDR3 sequence is 15 residues long. Per the germline V gene, CDR1 is LGHNA and CDR2 is YSLEER. The CDR3 DNA is TGCGCCAGCAGCCTCAACACAGGGCCTCAATATGGCTACACCTTC. Protein sequence: CASSLNTGPQYGYTF.